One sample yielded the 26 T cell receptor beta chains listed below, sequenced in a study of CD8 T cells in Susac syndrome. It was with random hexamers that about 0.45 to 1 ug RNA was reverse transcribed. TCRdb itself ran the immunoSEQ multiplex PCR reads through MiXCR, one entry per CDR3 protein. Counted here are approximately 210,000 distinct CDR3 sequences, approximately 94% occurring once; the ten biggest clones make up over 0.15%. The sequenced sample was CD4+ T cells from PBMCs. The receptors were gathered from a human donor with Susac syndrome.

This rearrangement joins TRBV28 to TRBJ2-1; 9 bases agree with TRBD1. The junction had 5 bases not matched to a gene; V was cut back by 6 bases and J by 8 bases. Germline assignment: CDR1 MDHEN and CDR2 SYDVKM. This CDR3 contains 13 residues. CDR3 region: CASRGQGSDEQFF. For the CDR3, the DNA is TGTGCCAGCAGAGGACAGGGGTCGGATGAGCAGTTCTTC.

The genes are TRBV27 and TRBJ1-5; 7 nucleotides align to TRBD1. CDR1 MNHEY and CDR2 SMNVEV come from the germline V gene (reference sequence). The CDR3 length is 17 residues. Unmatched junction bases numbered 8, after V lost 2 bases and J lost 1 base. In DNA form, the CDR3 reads TGTGCCAGCAGTTTACGAAGGACAGGCGGAAGCAATCAGCCCCAGCATTTT. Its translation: CASSLRRTGGSNQPQHF.

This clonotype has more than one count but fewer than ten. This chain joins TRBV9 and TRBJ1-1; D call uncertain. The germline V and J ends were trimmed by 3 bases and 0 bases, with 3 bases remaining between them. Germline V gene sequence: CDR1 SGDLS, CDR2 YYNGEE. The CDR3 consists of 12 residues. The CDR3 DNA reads TGTGCCAGCAGCGGGGTGAACACTGAAGCTTTCTTT. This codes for CASSGVNTEAFF. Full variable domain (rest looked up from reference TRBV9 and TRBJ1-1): DSGVTQTPKHLITATGQRVTLRCSPRSGDLSVYWYQQSLDQGLQFLIQYYNGEERAKGNILERFSAQQFPDLHSELNLSSLELGDSALYFCASSGVNTEAFFGQGTRLTVV.

The CDR3 here is CASSSTDINYGYTF. CDR3 DNA sequence: TGTGCCAGCAGCTCGACGGACATTAACTATGGCTACACCTTC. The genes are TRBV11-2 and TRBJ1-2; D is perhaps TRBD1 (5 bases). V lost 4 bases to trimming and J lost 1 base, with 10 bases between them. The CDR3 sequence is 14 residues long. Germline V gene sequence: CDR1 SGHAT, CDR2 FQNNGV.

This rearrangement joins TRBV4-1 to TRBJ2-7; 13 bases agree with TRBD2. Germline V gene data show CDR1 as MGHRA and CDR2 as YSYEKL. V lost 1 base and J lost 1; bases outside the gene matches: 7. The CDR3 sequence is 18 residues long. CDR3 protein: CASSQAPPLAGGSYEQYF. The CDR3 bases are TGCGCCAGCAGCCAAGCCCCACCACTAGCGGGGGGGTCCTACGAGCAGTACTTC.

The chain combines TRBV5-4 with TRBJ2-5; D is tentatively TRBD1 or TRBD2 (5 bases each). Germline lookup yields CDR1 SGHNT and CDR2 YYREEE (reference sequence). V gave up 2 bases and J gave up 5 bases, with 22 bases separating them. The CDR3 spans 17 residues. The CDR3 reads CASSFYLVVSWGETQYF. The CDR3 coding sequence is TGTGCCAGCAGCTTCTATTTGGTCGTGTCGTGGGGGGAGACCCAGTACTTC.

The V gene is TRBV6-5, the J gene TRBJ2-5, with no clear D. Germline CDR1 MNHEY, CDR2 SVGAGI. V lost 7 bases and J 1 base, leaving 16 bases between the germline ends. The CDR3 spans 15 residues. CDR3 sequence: CASKSYHGSQETQYF. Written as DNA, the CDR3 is TGTGCCAGCAAATCGTATCACGGCAGCCAAGAGACCCAGTACTTC.

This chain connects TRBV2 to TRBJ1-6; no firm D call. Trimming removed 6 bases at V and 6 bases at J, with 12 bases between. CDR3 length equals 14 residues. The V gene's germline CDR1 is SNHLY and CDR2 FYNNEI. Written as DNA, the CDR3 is TGTGCCAGCAGCGGTGGAGGGCTTAATTCACCCCTCCACTTT. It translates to CASSGGGLNSPLHF.

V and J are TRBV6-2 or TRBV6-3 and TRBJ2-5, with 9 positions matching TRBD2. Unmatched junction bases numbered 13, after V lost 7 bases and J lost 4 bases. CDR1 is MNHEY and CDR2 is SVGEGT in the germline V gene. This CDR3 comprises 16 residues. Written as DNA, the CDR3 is TGTGCCAGCACTGGGAGGACTAGCGAAGTCGGAGAGACCCAGTACTTC. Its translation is CASTGRTSEVGETQYF.

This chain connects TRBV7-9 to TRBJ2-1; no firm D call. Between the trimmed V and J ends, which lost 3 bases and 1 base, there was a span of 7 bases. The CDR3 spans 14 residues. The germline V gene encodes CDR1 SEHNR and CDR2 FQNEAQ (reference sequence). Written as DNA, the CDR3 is TGTGCCAGCAGCTTCACCGGGTCCTACAATGAGCAGTTCTTC. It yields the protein CASSFTGSYNEQFF. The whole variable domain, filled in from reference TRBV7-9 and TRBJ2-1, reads DTGVSQNPRHKITKRGQNVTFRCDPISEHNRLYWYRQTLGQGPEFLTYFQNEAQLEKSRLLSDRFSAERPKGSFSTLEIQRTEQGDSAMYLCASSFTGSYNEQFFGPGTRLTVL.

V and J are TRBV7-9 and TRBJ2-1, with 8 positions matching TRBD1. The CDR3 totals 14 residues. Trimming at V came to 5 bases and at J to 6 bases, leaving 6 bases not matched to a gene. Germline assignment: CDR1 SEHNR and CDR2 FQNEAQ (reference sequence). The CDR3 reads CASSNRTGSNEQFF. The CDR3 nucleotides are TGTGCCAGCAGCAATCGGACAGGGTCCAATGAGCAGTTCTTC.

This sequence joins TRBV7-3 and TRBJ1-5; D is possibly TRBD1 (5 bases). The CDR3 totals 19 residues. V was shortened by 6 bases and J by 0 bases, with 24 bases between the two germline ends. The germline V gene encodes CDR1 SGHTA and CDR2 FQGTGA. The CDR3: CASRIPRHRGNHSNQPQHF. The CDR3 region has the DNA TGTGCCAGCAGGATCCCCCGCCATAGGGGAAACCATAGCAATCAGCCCCAGCATTTT.

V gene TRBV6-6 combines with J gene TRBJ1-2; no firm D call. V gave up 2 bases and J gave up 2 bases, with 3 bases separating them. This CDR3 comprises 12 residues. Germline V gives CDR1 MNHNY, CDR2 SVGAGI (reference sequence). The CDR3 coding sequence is TGTGCCAGCAGTTACGGGAACTATGGCTACACCTTC. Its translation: CASSYGNYGYTF.

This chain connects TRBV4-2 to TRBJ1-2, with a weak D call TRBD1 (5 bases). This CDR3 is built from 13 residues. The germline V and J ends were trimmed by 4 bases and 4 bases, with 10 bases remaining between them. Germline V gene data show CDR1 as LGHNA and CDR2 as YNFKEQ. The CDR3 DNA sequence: TGTGCCAGCAGCCCTCAGGGTCCCTATGGCTACACCTTC. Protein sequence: CASSPQGPYGYTF.

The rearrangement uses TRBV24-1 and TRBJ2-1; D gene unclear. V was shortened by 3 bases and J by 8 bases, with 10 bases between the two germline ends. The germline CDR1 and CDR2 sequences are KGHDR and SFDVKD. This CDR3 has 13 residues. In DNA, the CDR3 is TGTGCCACCAGTGATCCCCAAAGGGATGAGCAGTTCTTC. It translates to CATSDPQRDEQFF.

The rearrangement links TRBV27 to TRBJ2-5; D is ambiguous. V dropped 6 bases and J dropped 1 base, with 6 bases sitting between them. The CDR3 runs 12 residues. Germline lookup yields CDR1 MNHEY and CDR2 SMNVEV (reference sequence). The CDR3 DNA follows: TGTGCCAGCAGAGAAGGCCAAGAGACCCAGTACTTC. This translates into CASREGQETQYF.

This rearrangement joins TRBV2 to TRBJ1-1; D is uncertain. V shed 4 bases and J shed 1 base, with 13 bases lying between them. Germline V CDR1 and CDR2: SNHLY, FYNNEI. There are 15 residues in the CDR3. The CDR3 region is CASSVSIPGNTEAFF. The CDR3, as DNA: TGTGCCAGCAGTGTTTCTATTCCCGGGAACACTGAAGCTTTCTTT.

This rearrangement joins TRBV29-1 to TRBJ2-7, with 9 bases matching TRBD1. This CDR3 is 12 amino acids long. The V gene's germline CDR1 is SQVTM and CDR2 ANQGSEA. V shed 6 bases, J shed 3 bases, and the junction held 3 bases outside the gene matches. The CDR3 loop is CSVGQGIYEQYF. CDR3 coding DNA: TGCAGCGTGGGACAGGGTATCTACGAGCAGTACTTC.

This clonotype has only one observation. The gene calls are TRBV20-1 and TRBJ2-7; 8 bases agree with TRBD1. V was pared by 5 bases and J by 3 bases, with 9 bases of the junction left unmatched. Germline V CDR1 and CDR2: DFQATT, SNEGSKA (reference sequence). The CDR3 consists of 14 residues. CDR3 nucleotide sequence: TGCAGTGCTGAAGACAGGGGAAAGGGCTACGAGCAGTACTTC. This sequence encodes CSAEDRGKGYEQYF.

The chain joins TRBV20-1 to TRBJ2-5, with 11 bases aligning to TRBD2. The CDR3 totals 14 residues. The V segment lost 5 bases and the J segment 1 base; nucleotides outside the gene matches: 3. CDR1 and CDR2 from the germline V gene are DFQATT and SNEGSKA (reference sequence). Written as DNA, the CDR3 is TGCAGTGCTCTTAGCGGGGGGGTCCAAGAGACCCAGTACTTC. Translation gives CSALSGGVQETQYF.

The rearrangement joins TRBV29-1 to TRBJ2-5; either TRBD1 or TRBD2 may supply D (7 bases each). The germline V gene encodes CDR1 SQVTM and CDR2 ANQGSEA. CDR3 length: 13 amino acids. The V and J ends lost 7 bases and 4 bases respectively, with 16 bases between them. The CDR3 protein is CSAGEGAGETQYF. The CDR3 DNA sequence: TGCAGCGCCGGGGAGGGGGCCGGAGAGACCCAGTACTTC.

The CDR3 DNA is TGTGCCAGCAGCTCCCTACAGGGGGAGAACACTGAAGCTTTCTTT. Amino acid sequence: CASSSLQGENTEAFF. This sequence joins TRBV7-8 and TRBJ1-1; the match to TRBD1 covers 8 bases. With 4 bases clipped from V and 1 base from J, the junction kept 5 bases outside the gene matches. This CDR3 is built from 15 residues. CDR1 and CDR2 from the germline V gene are SGHVS and FQNEAQ. The full variable domain, with the rest looked up from reference TRBV7-8 and TRBJ1-1, is GAGVSQSPRYKVAKRGQDVALRCDPISGHVSLFWYQQALGQGPEFLTYFQNEAQLDKSGLPSDRFFAERPEGSVSTLKIQRTQQEDSAVYLCASSSLQGENTEAFFGQGTRLTVV.

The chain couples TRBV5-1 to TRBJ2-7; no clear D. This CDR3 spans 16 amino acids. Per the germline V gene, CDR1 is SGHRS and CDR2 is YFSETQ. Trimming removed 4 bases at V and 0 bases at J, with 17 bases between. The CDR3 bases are TGCGCCAGCAGCCCAAAGATAACGACCGGCTCCTACGAGCAGTACTTC. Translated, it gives CASSPKITTGSYEQYF.

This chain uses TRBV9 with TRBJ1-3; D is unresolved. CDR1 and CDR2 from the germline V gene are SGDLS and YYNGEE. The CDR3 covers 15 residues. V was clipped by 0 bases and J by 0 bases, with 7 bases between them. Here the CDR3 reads CASSVEVGSGNTIYF. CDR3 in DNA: TGTGCCAGCAGCGTAGAAGTAGGCTCTGGAAACACCATATATTTT.

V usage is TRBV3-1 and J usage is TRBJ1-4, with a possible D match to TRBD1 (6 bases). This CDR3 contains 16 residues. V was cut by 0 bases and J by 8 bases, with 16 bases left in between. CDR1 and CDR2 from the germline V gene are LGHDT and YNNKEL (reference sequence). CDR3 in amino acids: CASSQDVRAGEEKLFF. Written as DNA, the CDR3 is TGTGCCAGCAGCCAAGATGTTCGGGCAGGGGAAGAAAAACTGTTTTTT.

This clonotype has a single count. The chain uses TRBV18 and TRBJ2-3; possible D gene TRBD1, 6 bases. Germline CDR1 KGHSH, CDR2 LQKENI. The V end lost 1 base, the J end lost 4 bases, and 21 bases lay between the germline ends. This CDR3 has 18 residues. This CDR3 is CASSPRPGAQREADTQYF. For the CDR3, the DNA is TGTGCCAGCTCACCACGACCAGGGGCGCAGCGAGAGGCAGATACGCAGTATTTT.